This TCR beta chain was observed in a study of blood T cell repertoires in COVID-19. Looking at the study overall: Collection of acute and convalescent COVID-19 samples took place in the United States, Italy and Spain. The analysed material was cDNA or gDNA that came from T cells, B-cell-depleted T cells, or PBMCs.

V shed 2 bases, J shed 5 bases, and the junction held 1 base outside the gene matches. CDR1 SGHRS and CDR2 YFSETQ come from the germline V gene. This CDR3 spans 14 amino acids. Original processing methods: Estimated nucleated cell counts came from reference gene primer amplification. Sequencing used immunoSEQ multiplex PCR; TCRdb keeps in-frame clones, though not all of them. V, J and clone size were drawn from that table, and D and trimming were deduced from the DNA. The sample holds some 150,000 clones, more than 75% seen once. The chain employs TRBV5-1 and TRBJ2-2; 9 bases line up with TRBD1. The source is a man between 65 and 79 years old with acute or convalescent COVID-19. Specimen: peripheral blood. Written as DNA, the CDR3 is TGCGCCAGCAGCTTAGACAGGGGGACCGGGGAGCTGTTTTTT. It encodes CASSLDRGTGELFF.